Below are 6 T cell receptor beta chains sequenced from a single sample in a study of human T cells and chemical hapten exposure. TCRdb itself ran the 5' RACE reads through MiXCR, one entry per CDR3 protein. The sample holds 81,000 or so distinct CDR3 sequences, about 8.4% seen once. Total RNA came from unfractionated whole blood. These receptors originate from a male donor in good health.

Only a few counts were recorded for this clonotype. The chain combines TRBV25-1 with TRBJ1-4, with D maybe TRBD1 (6 bases). Looked up from germline, CDR1 is MGHDK and CDR2 is SYGVNS. The length of the CDR3 is 14 residues. The ends were cut back, 7 bases at V and 7 bases at J, with 16 bases in the middle. The CDR3 is CASTRGIGGEKLFF. The CDR3 DNA reads TGTGCCAGCACCCGAGGAATAGGGGGTGAAAAACTGTTTTTT. Combining the CDR3 with reference TRBV25-1 and TRBJ1-4 gives the whole variable domain EADIYQTPRYLVIGTGKKITLECSQTMGHDKMYWYQQDPGMELHLIHYSYGVNSTEKGDLSSESTVSRIRTEHFPLTLESARPSHTSQYLCASTRGIGGEKLFFGSGTQLSVL.

The chain links TRBV19 to TRBJ2-3; D not certain. V was trimmed by 3 bases and J by 0 bases, leaving 13 bases between them. Germline CDR1 is LNHDA and CDR2 is SQIVND (reference sequence). The CDR3 runs to 16 residues. This CDR3 reads CASSMGATISTDTQYF. CDR3 in DNA: TGTGCCAGTAGTATGGGCGCGACGATTAGCACAGATACGCAGTATTTT.

Many counts were recorded for this clonotype. V and J are TRBV18 and TRBJ2-7; 11 nucleotides match TRBD2. The germline gives CDR1 KGHSH, CDR2 LQKENI. There are 16 residues in the CDR3. The V segment lost 2 bases and the J segment 2 bases; nucleotides outside the gene matches: 5. CDR3 protein: CASSPERGLAAYEQYF. Here the CDR3 DNA reads TGTGCCAGCTCACCAGAGAGGGGACTAGCGGCCTACGAGCAGTACTTC. The complete variable domain, with remaining parts taken from reference TRBV18 and TRBJ2-7, reads NAGVMQNPRHLVRRRGQEARLRCSPMKGHSHVYWYRQLPEEGLKFMVYLQKENIIDESGMPKERFSAEFPKEGPSILRIQQVVRGDSAAYFCASSPERGLAAYEQYFGPGTRLTVT.

This clonotype was detected ten times or more. The gene calls are TRBV10-3 and TRBJ1-1; 8 bases line up with TRBD1. The CDR3 extends over 17 amino acids. With V trimmed by 4 bases and J by 1 base, 11 bases remained unmatched. Per the germline V gene, CDR1 is ENHRY and CDR2 is SYGVKD. CDR3 sequence reads: CAISGTAPGQENTEAFF. The CDR3 DNA is TGTGCCATCAGTGGAACTGCTCCGGGACAGGAGAACACTGAAGCTTTCTTT.

This clonotype occurred many times. CDR3 region: CASSSGTSGYNEQFF. The CDR3 nucleotides are TGTGCCAGCAGTTCCGGGACTAGCGGATACAATGAGCAGTTCTTC. The chain combines TRBV6-4 with TRBJ2-1, with 11 bases matching TRBD2. Trimming at V came to 5 bases and at J to 4 bases, leaving 4 bases not matched to a gene. CDR1 and CDR2 from the germline V gene are MRHNA and SNTAGT. The CDR3 sequence is 15 residues long.

This clonotype has a count of ten or more. The chain uses TRBV9 and TRBJ2-4; 8 bases agree with TRBD1. The V segment lost 4 bases and the J segment 3 bases; nucleotides outside the gene matches: 6. The germline CDR1 and CDR2 sequences are SGDLS and YYNGEE. CDR3 size: 15 residues. This chain's CDR3 is CASSPPDRGKNIQYF. CDR3 DNA sequence: TGTGCCAGCAGCCCTCCAGACAGGGGCAAAAACATTCAGTACTTC.